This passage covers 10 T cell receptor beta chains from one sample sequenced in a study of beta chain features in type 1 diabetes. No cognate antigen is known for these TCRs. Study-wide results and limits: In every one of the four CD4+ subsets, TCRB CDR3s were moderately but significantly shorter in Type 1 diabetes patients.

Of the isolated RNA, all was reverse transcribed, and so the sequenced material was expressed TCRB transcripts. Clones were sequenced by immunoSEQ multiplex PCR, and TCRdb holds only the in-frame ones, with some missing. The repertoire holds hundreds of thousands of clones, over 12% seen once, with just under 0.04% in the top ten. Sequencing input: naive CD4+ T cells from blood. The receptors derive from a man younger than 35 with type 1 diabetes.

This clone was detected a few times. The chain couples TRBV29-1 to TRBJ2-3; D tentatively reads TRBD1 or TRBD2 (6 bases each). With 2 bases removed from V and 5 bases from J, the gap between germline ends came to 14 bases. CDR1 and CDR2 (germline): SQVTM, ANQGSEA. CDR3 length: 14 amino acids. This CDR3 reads CSVEIGGRGDTQYF. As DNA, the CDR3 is TGCAGCGTTGAAATCGGGGGCCGGGGAGATACGCAGTATTTT.

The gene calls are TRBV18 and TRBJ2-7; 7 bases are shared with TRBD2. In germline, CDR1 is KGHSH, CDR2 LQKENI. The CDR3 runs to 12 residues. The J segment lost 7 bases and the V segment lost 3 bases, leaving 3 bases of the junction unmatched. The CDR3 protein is CASSPGGKEQYF. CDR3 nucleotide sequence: TGTGCCAGCTCACCGGGGGGGAAGGAGCAGTACTTC. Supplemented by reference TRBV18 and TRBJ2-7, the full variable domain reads NAGVMQNPRHLVRRRGQEARLRCSPMKGHSHVYWYRQLPEEGLKFMVYLQKENIIDESGMPKERFSAEFPKEGPSILRIQQVVRGDSAAYFCASSPGGKEQYFGPGTRLTVT.

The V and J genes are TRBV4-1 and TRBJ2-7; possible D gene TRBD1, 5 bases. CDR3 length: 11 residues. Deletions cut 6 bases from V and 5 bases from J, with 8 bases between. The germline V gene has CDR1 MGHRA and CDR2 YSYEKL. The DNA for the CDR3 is TGCGCCAGCAGAGGGGTCCACGAGCAGTACTTC. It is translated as CASRGVHEQYF.

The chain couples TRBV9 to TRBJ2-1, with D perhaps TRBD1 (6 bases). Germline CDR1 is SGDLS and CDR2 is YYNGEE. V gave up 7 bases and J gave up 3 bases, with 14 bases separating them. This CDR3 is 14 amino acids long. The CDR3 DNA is TGTGCCAGCTCCCAGACAGGTCACTACAATGAGCAGTTCTTC. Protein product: CASSQTGHYNEQFF.

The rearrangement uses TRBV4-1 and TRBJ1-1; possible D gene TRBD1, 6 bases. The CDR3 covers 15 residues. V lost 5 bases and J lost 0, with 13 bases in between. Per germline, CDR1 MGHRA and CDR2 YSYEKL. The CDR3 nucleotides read TGCGCCAGCAGCTCGCGGACAGACGTGAACACTGAAGCTTTCTTT. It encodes CASSSRTDVNTEAFF.

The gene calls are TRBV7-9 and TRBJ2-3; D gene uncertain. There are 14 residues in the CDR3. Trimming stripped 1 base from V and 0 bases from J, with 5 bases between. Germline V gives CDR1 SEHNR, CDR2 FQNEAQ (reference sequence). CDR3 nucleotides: TGTGCCAGCAGCTTAGTAGTCAGCACAGATACGCAGTATTTT. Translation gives CASSLVVSTDTQYF.

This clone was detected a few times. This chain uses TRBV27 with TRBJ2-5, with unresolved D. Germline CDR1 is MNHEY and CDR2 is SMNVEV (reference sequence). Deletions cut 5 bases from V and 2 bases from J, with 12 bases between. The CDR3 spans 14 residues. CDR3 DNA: TGTGCCAGCAGTCTCAACAATCGACAAGAGACCCAGTACTTC. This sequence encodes CASSLNNRQETQYF.

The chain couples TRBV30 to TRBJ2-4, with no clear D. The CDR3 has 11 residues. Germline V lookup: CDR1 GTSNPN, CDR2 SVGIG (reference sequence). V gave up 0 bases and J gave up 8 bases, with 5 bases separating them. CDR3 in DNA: TGTGCCTGGAGTGTACCGGACATTCAGTACTTC. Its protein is CAWSVPDIQYF.

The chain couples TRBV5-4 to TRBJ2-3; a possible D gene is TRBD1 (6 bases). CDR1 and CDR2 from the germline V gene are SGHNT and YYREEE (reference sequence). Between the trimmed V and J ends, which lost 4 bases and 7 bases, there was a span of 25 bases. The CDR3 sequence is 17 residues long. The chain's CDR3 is CASSPEGGQIVGYTQYF. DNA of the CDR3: TGTGCCAGCAGCCCCGAGGGCGGACAGATCGTGGGGTATACGCAGTATTTT.

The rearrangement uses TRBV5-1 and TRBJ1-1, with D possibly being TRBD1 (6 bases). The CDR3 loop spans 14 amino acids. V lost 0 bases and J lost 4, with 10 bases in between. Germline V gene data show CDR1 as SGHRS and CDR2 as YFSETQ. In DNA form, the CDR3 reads TGCGCCAGCAGCTTGGCTGCAGGGGCCACTGAAGCTTTCTTT. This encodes CASSLAAGATEAFF.